This TCR beta chain was captured in a study of CD8 T cells in Susac syndrome. The RNA, about 0.45 to 1 ug, was put through reverse transcription using random hexamers. Across 54 Vbeta and 13 Jbeta, TCR beta CDR3 was amplified with immunoSEQ multiplex PCR. TCRdb re-derived calls from the immunoSEQ multiplex PCR reads in MiXCR, one entry per CDR3 protein. Of about 22,000 distinct CDR3 sequences listed, around 94% are singletons. The TCR was taken from a human donor in good health. The source material was CD8+ T cells from PBMCs.

CDR3 DNA: TGTGCCAGCAGCTACTTGGCCGGACACCGGAGGGAGAACACTGAAGCTTTCTTT. This translates into CASSYLAGHRRENTEAFF. V and J are TRBV5-6 and TRBJ1-1; the D gene is possibly TRBD1 (5 bases). Trimming left V 3 bases short and J 1 base short, with 22 bases between. Germline-derived CDR1 and CDR2 are SGHDT and YYEEEE. This CDR3 has 18 amino acids.